This T cell receptor beta chain comes out of a study of cytomegalovirus exposure and HLA in healthy donors. Donors consisted of healthy bone marrow donors. With 60 Vbeta and 13 Jbeta primers, the PCR was carried out. The method was immunoSEQ multiplex PCR; TCRdb's version includes in-frame clones alone and lacks a portion of them. The sample has around 100,000 clones; about 79% are singletons. Germline V gives CDR1 MNHEY, CDR2 SVGAGI. This CDR3 is built from 13 residues. V lost 5 bases, J lost 14 bases, and 11 bases stayed unmatched. As to this clone: Its target is unknown.

Broader study findings: The authors listed 164 TCR beta chains as cytomegalovirus-associated. Other equally common chains were less clonally expanded than HLA-associated TCR beta chains, a later analysis showed. HLA alleles showed associations with about 17,000 TCR beta sequences in a later analysis, at a 0.05 false discovery rate.

The TCR originated in a woman aged 18-35 years in good health and CMV-seropositive. This chain connects TRBV6-5 to TRBJ1-2; 10 positions match TRBD1. Specimen: PBMCs. CDR3 DNA: TGTGCCAGCAGTCCTGGGACAGGGGAAAAAAAGACCTTC. This sequence encodes CASSPGTGEKKTF.